This T cell receptor beta chain was recorded in a study of cytomegalovirus exposure and HLA in healthy donors. Findings of the study overall: As a later analysis showed, a missense DCLRE1C variant was linked to trimming of TCR beta V- and J-genes. The Asian-associated ancestry cluster reportedly had fewer N-insertions than the approximately 610-donor mean in a later analysis.

Note on this clone: What it binds is unknown.

A multiplex PCR was run with 60 Vbeta primers and 13 Jbeta primers. Clones were read by immunoSEQ multiplex PCR, and TCRdb kept only the in-frame ones, dropping some. The table includes 95,000 to 150,000 clones, around 66% detected once. V lost 3 bases and J 0 bases, leaving 9 bases between the germline ends. Germline V gives CDR1 ENHRY, CDR2 SYGVKD. The CDR3 is 15 amino acids. Specimen: PBMCs. The chain combines TRBV10-3 with TRBJ1-5, with unresolved D. This clonotype was obtained from a middle-aged woman in good health and CMV-seropositive. The DNA for the CDR3 is TGTGCCATCAGTGAATCCCGGGTTAGCAATCAGCCCCAGCATTTT. This translates into CAISESRVSNQPQHF.